This TCR beta chain was recorded in a study of T-cell reconstitution after alpha-beta-depleted transplantation in children. This CDR3 has 15 amino acids. Germline CDR1 reads SGHVS; CDR2 reads FQNEAQ. Trimming removed 2 bases from V and 5 bases from J; junction bases left unmatched: 6. To note about this clonotype: What it recognizes is unknown.

The authors prepared the TCRbeta library with unique molecular identifiers. One entry per CDR3 protein results from TCRdb running MiXCR on the PCR reads. Of under 750,000 distinct CDR3 sequences listed, 20% to 25% are singletons. Study results and caveats: When one year had passed after transplant, most T-cell counts and diversity came from newly produced T cells. TCRbeta diversity was high at day 60 in some patients (a result of surviving recipient T cells and thymic progenitors). About two months after transplant, alpha-beta T cells reportedly came from several hundred expanded graft clones.

The sequencing used PBMCs, mostly from graft donor cells, collected 360 days after TCRalphabeta/CD19-depleted stem cell transplant. The sequence was obtained from a boy in the first two years of life who had a stem cell transplant for acute myeloid leukemia, so the T cells may come from the graft donor. The gene calls are TRBV7-8 and TRBJ2-7; 10 bases map to TRBD1. CDR3 bases: TGTGCCAGCAGCTTAATCGACAGGGGGCGGAACGAGCAGTACTTC. Its protein is CASSLIDRGRNEQYF.